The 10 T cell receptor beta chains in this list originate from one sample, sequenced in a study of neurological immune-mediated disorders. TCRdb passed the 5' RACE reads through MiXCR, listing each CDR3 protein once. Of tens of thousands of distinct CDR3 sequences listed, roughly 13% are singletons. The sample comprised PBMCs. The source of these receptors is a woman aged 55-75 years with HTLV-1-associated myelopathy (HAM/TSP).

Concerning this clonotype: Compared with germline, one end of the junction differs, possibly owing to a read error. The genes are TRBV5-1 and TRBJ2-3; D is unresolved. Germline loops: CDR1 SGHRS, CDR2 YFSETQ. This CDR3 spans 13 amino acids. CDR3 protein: CAIRASRTDTQYF. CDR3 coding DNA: TGCGCCATCCGGGCTAGTCGTACAGATACTCAGTATTTT.

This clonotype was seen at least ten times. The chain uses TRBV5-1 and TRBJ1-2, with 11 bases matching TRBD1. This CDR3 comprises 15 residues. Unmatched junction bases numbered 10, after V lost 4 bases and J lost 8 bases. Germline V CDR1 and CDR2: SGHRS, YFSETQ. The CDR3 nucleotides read TGCGCCAGCAGCGCAGCCGGGACAGGGGGTGAAGGCTACACCTTC. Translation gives CASSAAGTGGEGYTF.

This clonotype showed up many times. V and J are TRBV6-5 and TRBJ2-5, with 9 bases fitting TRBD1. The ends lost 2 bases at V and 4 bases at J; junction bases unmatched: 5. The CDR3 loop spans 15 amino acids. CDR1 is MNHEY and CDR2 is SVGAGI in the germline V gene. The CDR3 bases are TGTGCCAGCAGTTACCGGACAGGGGAGGGAGAGACCCAGTACTTC. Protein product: CASSYRTGEGETQYF.

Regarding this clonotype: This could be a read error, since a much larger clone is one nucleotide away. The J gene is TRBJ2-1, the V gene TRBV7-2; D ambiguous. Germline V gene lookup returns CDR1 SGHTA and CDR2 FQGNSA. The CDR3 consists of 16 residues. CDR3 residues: CANSFGRSEWDNEQFF. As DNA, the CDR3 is TGTGCCAACAGCTTCGGCAGGAGCGAATGGGACAATGAGCAGTTCTTC.

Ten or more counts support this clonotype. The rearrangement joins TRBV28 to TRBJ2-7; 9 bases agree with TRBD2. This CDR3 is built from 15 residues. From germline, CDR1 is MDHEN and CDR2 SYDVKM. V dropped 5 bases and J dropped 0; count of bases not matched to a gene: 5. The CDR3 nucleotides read TGTGCCAGCAGTCCTAGCGGGACACTCTCCTACGAGCAGTACTTC. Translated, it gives CASSPSGTLSYEQYF.

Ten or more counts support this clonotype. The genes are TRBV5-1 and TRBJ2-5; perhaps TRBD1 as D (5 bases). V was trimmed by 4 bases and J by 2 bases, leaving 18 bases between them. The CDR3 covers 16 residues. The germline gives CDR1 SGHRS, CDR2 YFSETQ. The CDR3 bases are TGCGCCAGCAGCCAGGGATCTGTTATACCGCAAGAGACCCAGTACTTC. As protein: CASSQGSVIPQETQYF.

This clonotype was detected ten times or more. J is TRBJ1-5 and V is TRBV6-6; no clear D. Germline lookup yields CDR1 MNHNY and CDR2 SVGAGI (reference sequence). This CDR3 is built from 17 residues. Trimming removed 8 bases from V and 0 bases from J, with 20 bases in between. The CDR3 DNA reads TGTGCCAGCTCGCTACACTCTAATCCGTATAGCAATCAGCCCCAGCATTTT. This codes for CASSLHSNPYSNQPQHF.

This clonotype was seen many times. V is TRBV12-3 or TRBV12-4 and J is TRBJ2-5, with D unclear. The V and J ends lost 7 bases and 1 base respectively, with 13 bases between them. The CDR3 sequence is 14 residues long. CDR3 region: CASMMVRTQETQYF. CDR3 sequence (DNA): TGTGCCAGCATGATGGTTCGGACCCAAGAGACCCAGTACTTC.

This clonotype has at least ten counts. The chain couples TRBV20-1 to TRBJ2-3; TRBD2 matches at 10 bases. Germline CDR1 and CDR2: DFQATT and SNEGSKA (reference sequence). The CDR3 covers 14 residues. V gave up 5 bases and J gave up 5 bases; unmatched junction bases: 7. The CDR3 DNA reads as TGCAGTGCTTCTAGCGGGAGCCTTCAAGATACGCAGTATTTT. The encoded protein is CSASSGSLQDTQYF.

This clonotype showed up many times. The CDR3 DNA follows: TGCGCCAGCAGTGAGTCTCTAGGATCCCAAGAGACCCAGTACTTC. The encoded protein is CASSESLGSQETQYF. The genes are TRBV10-1 and TRBJ2-5; unclear D gene. Looked up from germline, CDR1 is WNHNN and CDR2 is SYGVQD (reference sequence). Trimming shortened V by 0 bases and J by 1 base, and 9 bases separated the two germline ends. The length of the CDR3 is 15 residues.